This T cell receptor beta chain is from a study of blood T cell repertoires in COVID-19. The overall study: T cells, B-cell-depleted T cells, or PBMCs provided the cDNA or gDNA that served as material.

Germline lookup yields CDR1 GTSNPN and CDR2 SVGIG (reference sequence). V was clipped by 3 bases and J by 1 base, with 9 bases between them. This CDR3 comprises 13 residues. Here immunoSEQ multiplex PCR was the method, and the copy in TCRdb shows in-frame clones only, minus some. Seen here are just under 65,000 clones, around 76% observed once, and the top ten hold less than 6%. The J gene is TRBJ1-1, the V gene TRBV30; D call uncertain. The sequencing sample was made of peripheral blood. The TCR originated in a human donor in a cohort sampled during active COVID-19. CDR3 coding DNA: TGTGCCTGGAGGGCGGGTAAGAACACTGAAGCTTTCTTT. Its protein product is CAWRAGKNTEAFF.